Each of the 6 T cell receptor beta chains below was sequenced from the same sample in a study of regulatory T cells in long-lasting Graves disease. TCR beta libraries were built with iRepertoire HTBI primers and Arm-PCR of CDR3 regions. Each CDR3 protein gets one entry after TCRdb re-called the multiplex PCR reads with MiXCR. Of about 620,000 distinct CDR3 sequences listed, about 15% are singletons. Time point of the sample: newly diagnosed GD, antithyroid drugs for less than 3 months. Construction of the TCR library relied on RNA isolated from PBMCs. The same sample was also studied in work on T cells in Graves' hyperthyroidism and ophthalmopathy.

Sequenced material: peripheral blood mononuclear cells (PBMCs), taken at new diagnosis, from a patient treated with antithyroid drugs. These receptors were obtained from a woman under 40 with Graves disease.

At least ten counts were recorded for this clonotype. Here the CDR3 reads CASSRGLAGGHEQFF. CDR3 in DNA: TGTGCCAGCAGTCGGGGACTAGCGGGAGGCCACGAGCAGTTCTTC. The chain couples TRBV28 to TRBJ2-1; TRBD2 matches 15 bases. Germline trimming cut 5 bases from V and 10 bases from J; bases unmatched to any gene: 6. This CDR3 is built from 15 residues. The germline V gene encodes CDR1 MDHEN and CDR2 SYDVKM.

In the case of this clonotype: The junction and the germline gene differ at one end; a read error may be behind it. The chain uses TRBV11-1 and TRBJ1-4; possibly TRBD1 for D (6 bases). Per germline, CDR1 SGHAT and CDR2 FQDESV (reference sequence). This CDR3 is built from 16 residues. The CDR3 spells CASSQESTGHGRKLFF. The DNA for the CDR3 is TGCGCCAGCAGCCAAGAATCAACAGGGCACGGCAGAAAACTGTTTTTT. Combining the CDR3 with reference TRBV11-1 and TRBJ1-4 gives the whole variable domain EAEVAQSPRYKITEKSQAVAFWCDPISGHATLYWYRQILGQGPELLVQFQDESVVDDSQLPKDRFSAERLKGVDSTLKIQPAELGDSAMYLCASSQESTGHGRKLFFGSGTQLSVL.

This clonotype has a handful of counts. This chain joins TRBV28 and TRBJ2-6; TRBD1 is a possible D gene (6 bases). The ends were cut back, 7 bases at V and 0 bases at J, with 16 bases in the middle. The CDR3 covers 17 residues. Germline assignment: CDR1 MDHEN and CDR2 SYDVKM. The CDR3: CASKPATGNSGANVLTF. CDR3 in DNA: TGTGCCAGCAAGCCAGCGACAGGAAACTCTGGGGCCAACGTCCTGACTTTC.

This chain joins TRBV6-5 and TRBJ2-1; D unresolved. Trimming took 4 bases from V and 4 from J, leaving 5 bases between them. The CDR3 sequence is 12 residues long. Germline V gives CDR1 MNHEY, CDR2 SVGAGI. CDR3 residues: CASSSWYNEQFF. CDR3 DNA sequence: TGTGCCAGCAGTTCCTGGTACAATGAGCAGTTCTTC.

This clonotype was found a few times. The rearrangement links TRBV28 to TRBJ2-7; D unresolved. CDR1 and CDR2 (germline): MDHEN, SYDVKM. This CDR3 comprises 10 residues. CDR3 sequence reads: CATITYEQYF. The CDR3 DNA reads TGTGCGACAATCACCTACGAGCAGTACTTC.

This clonotype has a handful of counts. This chain connects TRBV19 to TRBJ1-2, with 12 bases aligning to TRBD1. The V and J ends lost 3 bases and 7 bases, in that order; junction bases with no gene match: 12. Looked up from germline, CDR1 is LNHDA and CDR2 is SQIVND (reference sequence). The length of the CDR3 is 17 residues. The CDR3 DNA is TGTGCCAGTAGTATTTCCCGGGACAGGGGGCTCCTCAGTGGCTACACCTTC. It encodes CASSISRDRGLLSGYTF.